This paragraph reports one TCR beta chain. Antigen: not known. Pooled together were second doses at about 4 or about 12 weeks. Germline CDR1 is GTSNPN and CDR2 is SVGIG (reference sequence). This CDR3 comprises 12 residues. Trimming removed 3 bases from V and 9 bases from J, with 12 bases in between. The record originates from a study of T cell responses to AZD1222 COVID-19 vaccine. Only in-frame clones appear in the TCRdb table, and some are missing; sequencing was by immunoSEQ multiplex PCR. Among 150,000 to 200,000 clones listed, 70% to 90% were seen once. Whole-study findings and limits: Repertoire sampling occurred only after the peak T cell response. Baseline seropositives among AZD1222 recipients totaled only five to seven. A mostly white British donor set with more females was recruited, and clonal diversity was possibly underestimated.

The chain employs TRBV30 and TRBJ2-1, with D perhaps assigned TRBD1 or TRBD2 (6 bases each). This sequence was found in an adult who received the AZD1222 COVID-19 vaccine. The source material was peripheral blood, sampled 28 days after the second AZD1222 dose. As DNA, the CDR3 is TGTGCCTGGAGCGGAGGGGGAGGTGAGCAGTTCTTC. Protein: CAWSGGGGEQFF.